This T cell receptor beta chain is drawn from a study of blood T cell repertoires in COVID-19. As processed by the authors: Amplification of reference gene primers was used by the study to estimate nucleated cell counts. The table came from immunoSEQ multiplex PCR; TCRdb's copy has only in-frame clones and leaves some out. The DNA was the basis for D and trimming; V, J and clone size are from that table. The sample lists approximately 250,000 clones, approximately 89% occurring once. In germline, CDR1 is MDHEN, CDR2 SYDVKM. The CDR3 loop spans 13 amino acids. Trimming removed 4 bases at V and 8 bases at J, with 14 bases between.

The receptor was derived from a middle-aged man who had been exposed to COVID-19. Input material: PBMCs or T cells enriched from blood (not recorded which). This chain uses TRBV28 with TRBJ1-2; D possibly corresponds to TRBD1 (6 bases). Here the CDR3 DNA reads TGTGCCAGCAGTTCGGCAGGGGCGCGAGGCTACACCTTC. Translation: CASSSAGARGYTF.